These T cell receptor beta chains were read from a single sample in a study of shared clonotypes between healthy human individuals. Measured with immunoSEQ multiplex PCR; TCRdb has only the in-frame clones, and not every one. The table lists about 680,000 clones, about 91% of them singletons, with 24% in the top ten. Sequencing was performed on naive CD8+ T cells sorted from blood. The receptor set was obtained from a man aged 30-40 years in good health. The CDR3 runs from the conserved cysteine through the conserved F or W. A D gene is named only where the DNA matches it firmly. A clone size is listed for some rows: how often the clone was seen (once, few, many), or a class if it is expanded.

clone size: -
J gene: TRBJ2-7
D gene: TRBD1
V gene: TRBV4-1
CDR3 DNA: TGCGCCAGCAGCTCCCTGGGACAGGGGGCCTACGAGCAGTACTTC
CDR3 protein: CASSSLGQGAYEQYF

clone size: -
J gene: TRBJ2-3
D gene: TRBD2
V gene: TRBV7-9
CDR3 DNA: TGTGCCAGCAGCTTACCGGGGGGTAGCGCCCTAACAGATACGCAGTATTTT
CDR3 protein: CASSLPGGSALTDTQYF

clone size: -
J gene: TRBJ1-3
D gene: -
V gene: TRBV6-1
CDR3 DNA: TGTGCCAGCAGTGAAATTGTGGCGGTTGTCTCTGGAAACACCATATATTTT
CDR3 protein: CASSEIVAVVSGNTIYF

clone size: -
J gene: TRBJ2-1
D gene: -
V gene: TRBV7-9
CDR3 DNA: TGTGCCAGCACTCCCAAGGGCGAATCTTACAATGAGCAGTTCTTC
CDR3 protein: CASTPKGESYNEQFF

clone size: -
J gene: TRBJ1-1
D gene: -
V gene: TRBV19
CDR3 DNA: TGTGCCAGTACCCAGGGGCTTTGGGCTGAAGCTTTCTTT
CDR3 protein: CASTQGLWAEAFF

clone size: -
J gene: TRBJ1-3
D gene: -
V gene: TRBV2
CDR3 DNA: TGTGCCAGCACAGGCTTGAGGAACACCATATATTTT
CDR3 protein: CASTGLRNTIYF

clone size: -
J gene: TRBJ1-1
D gene: -
V gene: TRBV7-6
CDR3 DNA: TGTGCCAGCAGCTTAGAGATGAACACTGAAGCTTTCTTT
CDR3 protein: CASSLEMNTEAFF

clone size: -
J gene: TRBJ2-3
D gene: -
V gene: TRBV5-1
CDR3 DNA: TGCGCCAGCAGCTTGCTGTTAGCGGCTAGCACAGATACGCAGTATTTT
CDR3 protein: CASSLLLAASTDTQYF

clone size: few
J gene: TRBJ2-2
D gene: -
V gene: TRBV27
CDR3 DNA: TGTGCCAGCAGCGAACCATCTCAGATGGGCACCGGGGAGCTGTTTTTT
CDR3 protein: CASSEPSQMGTGELFF

clone size: -
J gene: TRBJ2-3
D gene: -
V gene: TRBV7-6
CDR3 DNA: TGTGCCAGCAGCTTTCGTGGGGCCGTCTCGGATACGCAGTATTTT
CDR3 protein: CASSFRGAVSDTQYF

clone size: -
J gene: TRBJ2-7
D gene: -
V gene: TRBV27
CDR3 DNA: TGTGCCAGCAGTTTATACTCAGGCCCGCGGGAGCAGTACTTC
CDR3 protein: CASSLYSGPREQYF

clone size: -
J gene: TRBJ1-1
D gene: -
V gene: TRBV29-1
CDR3 DNA: TGCAGCGTCGGACTGATGAAGAACACTGAAGCTTTCTTT
CDR3 protein: CSVGLMKNTEAFF

clone size: few
J gene: TRBJ2-7
D gene: -
V gene: TRBV4-2
CDR3 DNA: TGTGCCAGCAGCCAAGATGGTATAGCAAGGGAGCAGTACTTC
CDR3 protein: CASSQDGIAREQYF

clone size: -
J gene: TRBJ2-7
D gene: -
V gene: TRBV4-1
CDR3 DNA: TGCGCCAGCAGCTTTCGGACGGCCACAAACTCCTACGAGCAGTACTTC
CDR3 protein: CASSFRTATNSYEQYF

clone size: -
J gene: TRBJ1-1
D gene: TRBD1
V gene: TRBV5-6
CDR3 DNA: TGTGCCAGCAGCTTGGGAGGGACAGTGAACACTGAAGCTTTCTTT
CDR3 protein: CASSLGGTVNTEAFF

clone size: -
J gene: TRBJ2-1
D gene: -
V gene: TRBV5-6
CDR3 DNA: TGTGCCAGCAGCTGGGACCTGACAAATGAGCAGTTCTTC
CDR3 protein: CASSWDLTNEQFF

clone size: -
J gene: TRBJ1-2
D gene: -
V gene: TRBV7-6
CDR3 DNA: TGTGCCAGCAGCTTAGCAGGGGGTTCTAACTATGGCTACACCTTC
CDR3 protein: CASSLAGGSNYGYTF

clone size: -
J gene: TRBJ2-3
D gene: TRBD2
V gene: TRBV11-2
CDR3 DNA: TGTGCCAGCAGCTCCCGCGGGGGTTACACAGATACGCAGTATTTT
CDR3 protein: CASSSRGGYTDTQYF

clone size: -
J gene: TRBJ2-3
D gene: -
V gene: TRBV9
CDR3 DNA: TGTGCCAGCTTGGGCAGGGGAGTTTCCACAGATACGCAGTATTTT
CDR3 protein: CASLGRGVSTDTQYF

clone size: -
J gene: TRBJ1-1
D gene: TRBD1
V gene: TRBV5-1
CDR3 DNA: TGCGCCAGCAAGGGGACAGTGAACACTGAAGCTTTCTTT
CDR3 protein: CASKGTVNTEAFF

clone size: -
J gene: TRBJ2-7
D gene: TRBD1
V gene: TRBV11-2
CDR3 DNA: TGTGCCAGCAGCTTTGGGACAGGAGATTACGAGCAGTACTTC
CDR3 protein: CASSFGTGDYEQYF

clone size: once
J gene: TRBJ2-7
D gene: -
V gene: TRBV11-3
CDR3 DNA: TGTGCCAGCAGCCCAGGAACCTACGAGCAGTACTTC
CDR3 protein: CASSPGTYEQYF

clone size: -
J gene: TRBJ2-1
D gene: TRBD1
V gene: TRBV28
CDR3 DNA: TGTGCCAGCAGTCAGACAGGGGCGGTCTACAATGAGCAGTTCTTC
CDR3 protein: CASSQTGAVYNEQFF

clone size: -
J gene: TRBJ2-7
D gene: TRBD1
V gene: TRBV7-9
CDR3 DNA: TGTGCCAGCAGCCTAAACCCATATGGACAGGAAGGCACTACGGGTGAGCAGTACTTC
CDR3 protein: CASSLNPYGQEGTTGEQYF

clone size: -
J gene: TRBJ2-3
D gene: -
V gene: TRBV29-1
CDR3 DNA: TGCAGCGTTGAAGATTCTATCACAGATACGCAGTATTTT
CDR3 protein: CSVEDSITDTQYF

clone size: once
J gene: TRBJ2-1
D gene: -
V gene: TRBV7-6
CDR3 DNA: TGTGCCAGCAGCTTTAACGCAGCGGGTTCCTCCTACAATGAGCAGTTCTTC
CDR3 protein: CASSFNAAGSSYNEQFF

clone size: -
J gene: TRBJ1-1
D gene: -
V gene: TRBV7-2
CDR3 DNA: TGTGCCAGCAGCTACGACAATGCCGAAGCTTTCTTT
CDR3 protein: CASSYDNAEAFF

clone size: -
J gene: TRBJ2-1
D gene: -
V gene: TRBV15
CDR3 DNA: TGTGCCACCAGCAGAGAAAACGGGAATGAGCAGTTCTTC
CDR3 protein: CATSRENGNEQFF

clone size: -
J gene: TRBJ2-7
D gene: -
V gene: TRBV4-1
CDR3 DNA: TGCGCCAGCAGCCAAGACTGGATACAATCCTACGAGCAGTACTTC
CDR3 protein: CASSQDWIQSYEQYF

clone size: -
J gene: TRBJ2-7
D gene: TRBD2
V gene: TRBV15
CDR3 DNA: TGTGCCACCAGCAGTGACCCGGGACTAACATCCTACGAGCAGTACTTC
CDR3 protein: CATSSDPGLTSYEQYF

clone size: -
J gene: TRBJ2-7
D gene: -
V gene: TRBV28
CDR3 DNA: TGTGCCAGCAGTGTCCCTGACTACGAGCAGTACTTC
CDR3 protein: CASSVPDYEQYF

clone size: few
J gene: TRBJ1-1
D gene: -
V gene: TRBV6-5
CDR3 DNA: TGTGCCAGCAGTTACGGCAGGGGGAACACTGAAGCTTTCTTT
CDR3 protein: CASSYGRGNTEAFF

clone size: -
J gene: TRBJ2-7
D gene: TRBD2
V gene: TRBV28
CDR3 DNA: TGTGCCAGCCGAATCTCCGGGACTAGCTTTGAGCAGTACTTC
CDR3 protein: CASRISGTSFEQYF

clone size: -
J gene: TRBJ1-2
D gene: -
V gene: TRBV29-1
CDR3 DNA: TGCAGCGTTGAAGACCGAGGGGGGAACTATGGCTACACCTTC
CDR3 protein: CSVEDRGGNYGYTF

clone size: once
J gene: TRBJ2-7
D gene: -
V gene: TRBV7-9
CDR3 DNA: TGTGCCAGCAGCTACCCCCCTAGACAGCCCCCTCCCTACGAGCAGTACTTC
CDR3 protein: CASSYPPRQPPPYEQYF

clone size: -
J gene: TRBJ2-7
D gene: TRBD1
V gene: TRBV9
CDR3 DNA: TGTGCCAGCAGCTCAACGGGACAGGCAACCTACGAGCAGTACTTC
CDR3 protein: CASSSTGQATYEQYF

clone size: -
J gene: TRBJ2-1
D gene: -
V gene: TRBV10-3
CDR3 DNA: TGTGCCATCTACAATGAGCAGTTCTTC
CDR3 protein: CAIYNEQFF

clone size: -
J gene: TRBJ1-3
D gene: -
V gene: TRBV30
CDR3 DNA: TGTGCCTGGGGGGACGGTGTTGGAAACACCATATATTTT
CDR3 protein: CAWGDGVGNTIYF

clone size: -
J gene: TRBJ1-1
D gene: TRBD1
V gene: TRBV5-4
CDR3 DNA: TGTGCCAGCAGCCGCGAGGGGCAGGGGGGGACTGAAGCTTTCTTT
CDR3 protein: CASSREGQGGTEAFF

clone size: -
J gene: TRBJ2-2
D gene: TRBD2
V gene: TRBV5-6
CDR3 DNA: TGTGCCAGCAGCACTAGCGGGGAGCTTACGGGGGAGCTGTTTTTT
CDR3 protein: CASSTSGELTGELFF

clone size: -
J gene: TRBJ1-1
D gene: -
V gene: TRBV4-3
CDR3 DNA: TGCGCCAGCAGCCAATATGGGAGCACTGAAGCTTTCTTT
CDR3 protein: CASSQYGSTEAFF

clone size: -
J gene: TRBJ1-1
D gene: TRBD1
V gene: TRBV18
CDR3 DNA: TGTGCCAGCTCACTTCGACAGGGGGCAAGGACTGAAGCTTTCTTT
CDR3 protein: CASSLRQGARTEAFF

clone size: once
J gene: TRBJ2-3
D gene: TRBD1
V gene: TRBV4-2
CDR3 DNA: TGTGCCAGCAGCAACCATGGACAGGACACAGATACGCAGTATTTT
CDR3 protein: CASSNHGQDTDTQYF

clone size: -
J gene: TRBJ2-3
D gene: TRBD2
V gene: TRBV2
CDR3 DNA: TGTGCCAGCAGTGAAAGACTAGCGGGAGGGCCCTCCACAGATACGCAGTATTTT
CDR3 protein: CASSERLAGGPSTDTQYF

clone size: few
J gene: TRBJ2-7
D gene: TRBD1
V gene: TRBV7-9
CDR3 DNA: TGTGCCAGCAGCCCATTGGGACAGCGAGAGCAGTACTTC
CDR3 protein: CASSPLGQREQYF

clone size: once
J gene: TRBJ2-7
D gene: -
V gene: TRBV5-1
CDR3 DNA: TGCGCCAGCAGCTCAATTGGTTCCTACGAGCAGTACTTC
CDR3 protein: CASSSIGSYEQYF

clone size: -
J gene: TRBJ2-7
D gene: -
V gene: TRBV7-8
CDR3 DNA: TGTGCCAGCAGCTTAATAGTCGAGCAGTACTTC
CDR3 protein: CASSLIVEQYF